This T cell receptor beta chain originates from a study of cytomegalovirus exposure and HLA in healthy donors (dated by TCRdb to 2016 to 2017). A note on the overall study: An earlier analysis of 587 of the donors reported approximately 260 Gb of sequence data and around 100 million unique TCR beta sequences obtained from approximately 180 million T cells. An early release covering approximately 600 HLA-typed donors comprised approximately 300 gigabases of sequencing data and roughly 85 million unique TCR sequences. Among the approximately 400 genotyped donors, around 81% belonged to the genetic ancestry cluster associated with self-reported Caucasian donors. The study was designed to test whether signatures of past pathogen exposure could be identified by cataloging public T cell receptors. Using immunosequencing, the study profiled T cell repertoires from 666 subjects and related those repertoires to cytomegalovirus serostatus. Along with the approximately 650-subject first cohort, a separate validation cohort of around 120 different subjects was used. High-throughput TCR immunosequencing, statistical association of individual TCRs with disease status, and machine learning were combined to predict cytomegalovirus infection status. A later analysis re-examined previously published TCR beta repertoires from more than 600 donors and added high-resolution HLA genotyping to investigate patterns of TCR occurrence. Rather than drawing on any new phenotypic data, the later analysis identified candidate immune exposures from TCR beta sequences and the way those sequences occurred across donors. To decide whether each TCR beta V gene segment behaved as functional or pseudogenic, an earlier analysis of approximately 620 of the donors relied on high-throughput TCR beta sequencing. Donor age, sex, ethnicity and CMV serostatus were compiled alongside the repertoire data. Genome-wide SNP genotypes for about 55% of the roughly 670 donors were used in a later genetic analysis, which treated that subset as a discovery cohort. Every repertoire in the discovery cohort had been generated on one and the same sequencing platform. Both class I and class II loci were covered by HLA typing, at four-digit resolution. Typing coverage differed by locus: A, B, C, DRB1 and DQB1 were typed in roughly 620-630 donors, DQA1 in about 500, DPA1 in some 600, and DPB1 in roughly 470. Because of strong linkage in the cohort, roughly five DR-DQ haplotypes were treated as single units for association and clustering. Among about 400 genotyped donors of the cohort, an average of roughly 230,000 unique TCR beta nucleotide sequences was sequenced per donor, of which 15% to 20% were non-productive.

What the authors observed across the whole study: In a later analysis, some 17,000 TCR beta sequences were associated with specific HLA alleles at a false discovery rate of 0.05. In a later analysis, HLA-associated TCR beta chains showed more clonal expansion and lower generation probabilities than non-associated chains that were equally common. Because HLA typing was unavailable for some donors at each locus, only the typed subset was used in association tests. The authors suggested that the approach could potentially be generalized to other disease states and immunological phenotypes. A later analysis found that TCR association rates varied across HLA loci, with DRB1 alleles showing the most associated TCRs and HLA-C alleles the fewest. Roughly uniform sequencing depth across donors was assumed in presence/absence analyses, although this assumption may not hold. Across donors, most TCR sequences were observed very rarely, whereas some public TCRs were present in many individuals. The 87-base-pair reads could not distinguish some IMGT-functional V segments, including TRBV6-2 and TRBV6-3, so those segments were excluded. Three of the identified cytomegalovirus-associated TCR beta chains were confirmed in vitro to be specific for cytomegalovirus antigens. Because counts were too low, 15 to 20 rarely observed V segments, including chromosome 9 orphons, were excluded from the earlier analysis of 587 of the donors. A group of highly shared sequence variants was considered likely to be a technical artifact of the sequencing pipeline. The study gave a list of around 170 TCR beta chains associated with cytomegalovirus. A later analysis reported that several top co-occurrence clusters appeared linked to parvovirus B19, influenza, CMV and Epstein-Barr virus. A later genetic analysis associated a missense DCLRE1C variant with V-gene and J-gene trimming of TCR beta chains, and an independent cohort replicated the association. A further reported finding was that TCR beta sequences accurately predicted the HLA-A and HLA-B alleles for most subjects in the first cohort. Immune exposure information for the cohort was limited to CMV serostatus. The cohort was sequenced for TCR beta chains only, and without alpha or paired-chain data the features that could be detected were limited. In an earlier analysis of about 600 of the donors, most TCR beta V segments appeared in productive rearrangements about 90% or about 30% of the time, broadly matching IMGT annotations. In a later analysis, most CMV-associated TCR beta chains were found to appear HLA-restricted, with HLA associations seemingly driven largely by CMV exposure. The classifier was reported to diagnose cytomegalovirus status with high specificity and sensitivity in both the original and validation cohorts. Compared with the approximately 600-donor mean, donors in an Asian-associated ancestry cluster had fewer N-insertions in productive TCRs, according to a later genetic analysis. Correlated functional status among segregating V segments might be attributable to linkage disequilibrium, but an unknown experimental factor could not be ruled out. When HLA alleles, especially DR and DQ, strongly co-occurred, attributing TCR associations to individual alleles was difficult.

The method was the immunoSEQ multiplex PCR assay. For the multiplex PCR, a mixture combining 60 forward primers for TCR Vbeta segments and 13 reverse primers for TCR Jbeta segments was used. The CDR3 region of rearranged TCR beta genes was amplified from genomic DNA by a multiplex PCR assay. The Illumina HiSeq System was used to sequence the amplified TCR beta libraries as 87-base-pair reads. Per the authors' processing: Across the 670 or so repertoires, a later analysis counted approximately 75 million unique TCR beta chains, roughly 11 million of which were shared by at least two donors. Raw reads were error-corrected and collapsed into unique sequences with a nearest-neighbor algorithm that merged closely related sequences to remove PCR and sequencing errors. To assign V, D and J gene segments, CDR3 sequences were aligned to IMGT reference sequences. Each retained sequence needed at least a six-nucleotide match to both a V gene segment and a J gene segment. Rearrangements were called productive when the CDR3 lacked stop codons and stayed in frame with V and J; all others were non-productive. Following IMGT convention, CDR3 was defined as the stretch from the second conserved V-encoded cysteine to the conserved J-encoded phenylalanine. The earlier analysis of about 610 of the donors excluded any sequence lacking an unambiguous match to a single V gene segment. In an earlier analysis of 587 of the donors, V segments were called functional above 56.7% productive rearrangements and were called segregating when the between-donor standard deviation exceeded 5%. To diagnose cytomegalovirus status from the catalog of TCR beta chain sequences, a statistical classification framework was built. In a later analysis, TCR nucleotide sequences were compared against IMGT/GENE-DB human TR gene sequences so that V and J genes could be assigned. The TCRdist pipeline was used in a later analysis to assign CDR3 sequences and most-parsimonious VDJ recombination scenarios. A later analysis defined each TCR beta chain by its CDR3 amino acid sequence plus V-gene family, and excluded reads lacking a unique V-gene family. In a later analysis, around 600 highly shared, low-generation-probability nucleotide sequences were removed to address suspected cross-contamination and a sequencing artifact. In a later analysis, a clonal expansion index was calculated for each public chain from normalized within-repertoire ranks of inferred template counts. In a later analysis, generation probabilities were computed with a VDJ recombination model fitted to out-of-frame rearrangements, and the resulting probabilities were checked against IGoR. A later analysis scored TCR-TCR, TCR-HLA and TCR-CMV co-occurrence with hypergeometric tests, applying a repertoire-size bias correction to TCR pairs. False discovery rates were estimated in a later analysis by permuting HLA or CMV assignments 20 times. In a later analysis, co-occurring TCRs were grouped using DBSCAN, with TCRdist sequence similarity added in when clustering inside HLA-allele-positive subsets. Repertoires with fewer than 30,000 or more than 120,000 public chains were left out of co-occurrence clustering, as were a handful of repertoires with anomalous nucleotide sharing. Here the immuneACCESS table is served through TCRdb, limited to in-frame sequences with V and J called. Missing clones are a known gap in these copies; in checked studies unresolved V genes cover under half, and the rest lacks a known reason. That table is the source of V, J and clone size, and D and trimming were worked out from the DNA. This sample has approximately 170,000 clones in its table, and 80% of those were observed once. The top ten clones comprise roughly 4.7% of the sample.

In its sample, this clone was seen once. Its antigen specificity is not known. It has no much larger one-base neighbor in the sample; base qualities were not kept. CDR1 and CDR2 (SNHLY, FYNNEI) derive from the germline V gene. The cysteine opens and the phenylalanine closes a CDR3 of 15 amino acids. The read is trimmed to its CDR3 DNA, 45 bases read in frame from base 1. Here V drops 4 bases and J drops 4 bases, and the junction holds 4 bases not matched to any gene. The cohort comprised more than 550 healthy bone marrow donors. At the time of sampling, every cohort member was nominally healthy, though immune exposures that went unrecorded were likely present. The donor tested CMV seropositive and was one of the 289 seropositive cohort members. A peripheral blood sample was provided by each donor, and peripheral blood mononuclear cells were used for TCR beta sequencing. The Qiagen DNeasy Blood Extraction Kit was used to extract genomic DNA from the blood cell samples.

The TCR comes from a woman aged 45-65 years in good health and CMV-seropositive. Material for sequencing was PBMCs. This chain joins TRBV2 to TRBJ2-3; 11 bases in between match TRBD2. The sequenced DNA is TGTGCCAGCAGTGTAACTAGCGGGAGTCCAGATACGCAGTATTTT. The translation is CASSVTSGSPDTQYF.